This T cell receptor beta chain was documented in a study of graft-versus-host responses after intestinal transplantation. Study details: Transplants were multivisceral, liver-intestinal, or isolated intestinal.

Study results and limitations: Circulating GvH clones peaking coincided with falling HvG clones soon after transplant.

Comments on this clone: Its antigen is unknown.

V was clipped by 4 bases and J by 5 bases, with 9 bases between them. CDR1 and CDR2 from the germline V gene are MGHDK and SYGVNS. The CDR3 loop spans 13 amino acids. This table comes from immunoSEQ multiplex PCR, and its TCRdb copy is limited to in-frame clones, with some not included. The sample holds approximately 85,000 clones, around 93% seen once. Sequencing used unstimulated CD8+ T cells sorted from spleen or lymph node cells, obtained before transplant. This TCR was recovered from a human donor who was the organ donor for an intestinal transplant. The rearrangement links TRBV25-1 to TRBJ2-1, with D tentatively TRBD2 (5 bases). The CDR3 sequence is CASSGAVDNEQFF. The CDR3 DNA follows: TGTGCCAGCAGTGGAGCGGTAGACAATGAGCAGTTCTTC.